This TCR beta chain was retrieved from a study of CD8+CD57+ T cells in acquired aplastic anemia. Whole-study context: Quantities of DNA derived from sorted CD4+ and CD8+ cells averaged approximately 3 ug. General study points: Sharing between patients and controls was observed for twenty-nine CD8+ CDR3 sequences.

Germline V gene data show CDR1 as ENHRY and CDR2 as SYGVKD. CDR3 size: 15 residues. After removal of 10 bases from V and 2 bases from J, the junction contained 12 bases not matched to a gene. Profiling of TCR beta VDJ combinations and CDR3 sequences used genomic DNA as template. One entry per CDR3 protein results from TCRdb running MiXCR on the reads. The sample includes some 190,000 distinct CDR3 sequences, just over 45% seen only once; the top ten take 2.5% to 3.5%. Of note for this clonotype: Its antigen remains unknown.

The sequenced sample was sorted CD4+, CD8+, or CD8+CD57+ T cells (not recorded which) from PBMCs. J is TRBJ1-2 and V is TRBV10-3, with 8 bases that match TRBD1. This TCR derives from a human donor in good health. CDR3 residues: CASGGSTGDNYGYTF. The CDR3 bases are TGTGCCAGCGGGGGGTCGACAGGGGACAACTATGGCTACACCTTC.